The T cell receptor (beta chain) described here comes from a study of glioma-infiltrating T cells after dendritic cell vaccination. Study summary: Autologous tumor lysate-pulsed dendritic cell vaccination was given between about 2003 and 2013.

Of note for this clone: The germline gene is not matched at one end of the junction; a read error may be the cause.

The PCR used 60 V beta and 13 J beta primers. TCRdb's table, derived via immunoSEQ multiplex PCR, lists solely in-frame clones and lacks some. The table shows 40,000 to 60,000 clones, with approximately 83% occurring only once. Germline V gene data show CDR1 as SEHNR and CDR2 as FQNEAQ (reference sequence). The CDR3 totals 14 residues. This TCR derives from a human donor with glioblastoma. The rearrangement links TRBV7-9 to TRBJ1-1; D is possibly TRBD1 (5 bases). Sequencing was performed on blood, taken before dendritic cell vaccination. The CDR3 here is CASSQGSAGLEAFF. For the CDR3, the DNA is TGCGCCAGCAGCCAAGGGTCGGCAGGGTTGGAAGCTTTCTTT.